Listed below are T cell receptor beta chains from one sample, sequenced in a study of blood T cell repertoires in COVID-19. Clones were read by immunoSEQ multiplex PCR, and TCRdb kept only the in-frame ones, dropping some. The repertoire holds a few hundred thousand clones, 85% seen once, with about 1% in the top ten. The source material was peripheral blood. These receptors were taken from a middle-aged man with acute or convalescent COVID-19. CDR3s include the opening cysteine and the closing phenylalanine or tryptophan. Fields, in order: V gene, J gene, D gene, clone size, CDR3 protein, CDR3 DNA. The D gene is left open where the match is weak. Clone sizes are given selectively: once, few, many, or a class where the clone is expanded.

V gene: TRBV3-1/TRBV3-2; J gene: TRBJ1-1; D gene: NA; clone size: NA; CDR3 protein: CASSQDRSGAFF; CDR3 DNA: TGTGCCAGCAGCCAAGACAGGTCAGGAGCTTTCTTT
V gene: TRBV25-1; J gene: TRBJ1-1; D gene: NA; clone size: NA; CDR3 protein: CASSESVQGRAFF; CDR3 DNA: TGTGCCAGCAGTGAAAGTGTGCAGGGCCGAGCTTTCTTT
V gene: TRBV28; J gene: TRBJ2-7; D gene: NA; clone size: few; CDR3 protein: CASNFVQTVRTDEQYF; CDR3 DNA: TGTGCCAGCAACTTTGTCCAAACGGTGAGGACAGACGAGCAGTACTTC
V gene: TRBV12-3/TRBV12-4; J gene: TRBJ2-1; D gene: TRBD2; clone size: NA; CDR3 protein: CASSQGLEREQFF; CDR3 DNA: TGTGCCAGCAGCCAGGGACTAGAGAGAGAGCAGTTCTTC
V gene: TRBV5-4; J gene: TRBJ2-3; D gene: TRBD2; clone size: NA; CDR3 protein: CASSLGGRGISTDTQYF; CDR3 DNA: TGTGCCAGCAGCTTGGGTGGGAGGGGCATTAGCACAGATACGCAGTATTTT
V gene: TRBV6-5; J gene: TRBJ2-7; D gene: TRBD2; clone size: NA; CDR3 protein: CASRGTSGEQYEQYF; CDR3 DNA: TGTGCCAGCAGGGGGACTAGCGGGGAGCAATACGAGCAGTACTTC
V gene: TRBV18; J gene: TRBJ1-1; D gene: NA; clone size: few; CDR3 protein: CASSPSGGGPEAFF; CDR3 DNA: TGTGCCAGCTCTCCCTCGGGGGGTGGACCTGAAGCTTTCTTT
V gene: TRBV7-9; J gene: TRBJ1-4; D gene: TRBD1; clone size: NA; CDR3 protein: CASSLGQVNEKLFF; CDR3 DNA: TGTGCCAGCAGCCTTGGACAGGTTAATGAAAAACTGTTTTTT
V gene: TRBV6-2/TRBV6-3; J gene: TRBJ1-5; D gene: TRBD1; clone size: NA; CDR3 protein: CASSYPGQGNQPQHF; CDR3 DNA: TGTGCCAGCAGTTACCCGGGACAGGGCAATCAGCCCCAGCATTTT
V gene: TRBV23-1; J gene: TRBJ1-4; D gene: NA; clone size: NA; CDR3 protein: CASSQSAGRGEKLFF; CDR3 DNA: TGCGCCAGCAGTCAATCGGCGGGGCGCGGAGAAAAACTGTTTTTT
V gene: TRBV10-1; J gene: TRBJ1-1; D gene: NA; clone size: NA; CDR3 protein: CASSGQRNTEAFF; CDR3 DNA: TGCGCCAGCTCCGGACAGCGAAACACTGAAGCTTTCTTT
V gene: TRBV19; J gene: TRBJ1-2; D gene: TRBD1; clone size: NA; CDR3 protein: CASTLQGNGGYTF; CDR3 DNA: TGTGCCAGCACCCTACAGGGGAATGGCGGCTACACCTTC
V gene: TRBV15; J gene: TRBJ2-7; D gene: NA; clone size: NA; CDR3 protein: CATSREGAREQYF; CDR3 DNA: TGTGCCACCAGCAGAGAAGGGGCGCGGGAGCAGTACTTC
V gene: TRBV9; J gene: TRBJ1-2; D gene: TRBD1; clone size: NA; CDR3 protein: CASRQGSGVNYGYTF; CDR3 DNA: TGTGCCAGCAGACAGGGGAGTGGGGTTAACTATGGCTACACCTTC
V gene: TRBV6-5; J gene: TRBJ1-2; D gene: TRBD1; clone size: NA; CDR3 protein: CASSYWGTGGLEGYTF; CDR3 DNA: TGTGCCAGCAGTTACTGGGGGACAGGGGGATTGGAGGGCTACACCTTC
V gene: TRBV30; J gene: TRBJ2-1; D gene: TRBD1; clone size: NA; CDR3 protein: CAWNRYGPGQGGNEQFF; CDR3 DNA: TGTGCCTGGAACCGGTACGGACCGGGACAGGGAGGCAATGAGCAGTTCTTC
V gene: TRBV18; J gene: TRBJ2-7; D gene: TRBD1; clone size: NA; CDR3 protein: CASSPRSPGQGSYEQYF; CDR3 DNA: TGTGCCAGCTCACCACGTAGCCCTGGACAGGGGTCCTACGAGCAGTACTTC
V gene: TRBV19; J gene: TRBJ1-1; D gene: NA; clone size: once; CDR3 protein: CASSPPGGGTEAFF; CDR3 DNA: TGTGCCAGTAGTCCGCCGGGGGGAGGGACTGAAGCTTTCTTT
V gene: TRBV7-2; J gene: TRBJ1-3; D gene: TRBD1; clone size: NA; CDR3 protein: CASSLIGTGGSAAGNTIYF; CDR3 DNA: TGTGCCAGCAGCTTAATTGGGACAGGGGGCTCCGCCGCTGGAAACACCATATATTTT
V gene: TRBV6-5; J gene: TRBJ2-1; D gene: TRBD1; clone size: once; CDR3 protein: CASRSGTGNNEQFF; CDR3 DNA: TGTGCCAGCAGATCCGGGACAGGGAACAATGAGCAGTTCTTC
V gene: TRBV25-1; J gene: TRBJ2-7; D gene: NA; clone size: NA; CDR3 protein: CASSAHRDSSYEQYF; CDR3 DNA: TGTGCCAGCAGTGCCCACAGGGATTCCTCCTACGAGCAGTACTTC
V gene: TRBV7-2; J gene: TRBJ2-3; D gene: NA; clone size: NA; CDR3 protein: CASSFRPGGPTDTQYF; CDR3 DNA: TGTGCCAGCAGCTTTAGACCGGGGGGCCCCACAGATACGCAGTATTTT
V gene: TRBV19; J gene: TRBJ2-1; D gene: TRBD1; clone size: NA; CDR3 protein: CASSIPRTGGRDEQFF; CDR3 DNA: TGTGCCAGTAGTATACCACGGACAGGGGGCCGCGATGAGCAGTTCTTC
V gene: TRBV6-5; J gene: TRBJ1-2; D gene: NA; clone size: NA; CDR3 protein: CASSRDNGYTF; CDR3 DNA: TGTGCCAGCAGTAGGGACAATGGCTACACCTTC
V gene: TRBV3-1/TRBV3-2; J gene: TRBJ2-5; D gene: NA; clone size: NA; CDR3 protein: CASSQQETQYF; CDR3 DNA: TGTGCCAGCAGCCAGCAGGAGACCCAGTACTTC
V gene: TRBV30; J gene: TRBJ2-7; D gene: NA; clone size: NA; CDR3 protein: CAWSVGRGTLYEQYF; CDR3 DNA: TGTGCCTGGAGTGTAGGAAGAGGTACCCTGTACGAGCAGTACTTC
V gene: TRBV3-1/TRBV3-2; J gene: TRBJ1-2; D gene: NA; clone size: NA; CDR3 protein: CASSQLKGDGYTF; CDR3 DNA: TGTGCCAGCAGCCAATTAAAAGGGGATGGCTACACCTTC
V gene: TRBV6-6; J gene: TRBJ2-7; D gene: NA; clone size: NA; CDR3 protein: CASNEGFTYEQYF; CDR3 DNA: TGTGCCAGCAATGAGGGATTCACCTACGAGCAGTACTTC
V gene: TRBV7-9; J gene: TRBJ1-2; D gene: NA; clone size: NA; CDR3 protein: CASIEWASDYGYTF; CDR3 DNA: TGTGCCAGCATCGAATGGGCGTCGGACTATGGCTACACCTTC
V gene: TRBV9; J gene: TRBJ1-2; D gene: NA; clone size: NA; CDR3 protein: CASRPGPGNYGYTF; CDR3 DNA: TGTGCCAGCAGACCAGGGCCTGGAAACTATGGCTACACCTTC
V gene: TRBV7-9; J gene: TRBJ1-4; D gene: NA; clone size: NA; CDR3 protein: CASSRDITGSEKLFF; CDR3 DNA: TGTGCCAGCAGCCGAGATATAACAGGGTCCGAAAAACTGTTTTTT
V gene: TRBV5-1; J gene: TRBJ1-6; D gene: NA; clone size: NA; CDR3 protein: CASSPVFGENSYNSPLHF; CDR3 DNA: TGCGCCAGCAGCCCCGTGTTCGGGGAAAACTCCTATAATTCACCCCTCCACTTT
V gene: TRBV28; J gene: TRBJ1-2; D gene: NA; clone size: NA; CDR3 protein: CASSRGTGDYGYTF; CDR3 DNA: TGTGCCAGCAGCCGCGGAACGGGGGACTATGGCTACACCTTC
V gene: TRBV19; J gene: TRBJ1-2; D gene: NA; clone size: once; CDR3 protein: CASSIDRKYGYTF; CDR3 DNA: TGTGCCAGTAGTATAGACAGAAAATATGGCTACACCTTC
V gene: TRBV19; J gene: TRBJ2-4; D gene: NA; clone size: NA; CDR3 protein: CASSMGQALAKNIQYF; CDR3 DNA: TGTGCCAGTAGTATGGGTCAGGCCTTAGCCAAAAACATTCAGTACTTC
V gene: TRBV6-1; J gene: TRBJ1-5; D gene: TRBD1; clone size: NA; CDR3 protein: CASRVTGISNQPQHF; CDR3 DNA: TGTGCCAGCAGAGTGACAGGGATTAGCAATCAGCCCCAGCATTTT
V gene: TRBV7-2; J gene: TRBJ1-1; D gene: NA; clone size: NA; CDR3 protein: CASSLTTVEAFF; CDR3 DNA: TGTGCCAGCAGCTTAACGACAGTTGAAGCTTTCTTT
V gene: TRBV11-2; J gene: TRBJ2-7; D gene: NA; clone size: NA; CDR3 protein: CASSRGREGEQYF; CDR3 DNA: TGTGCCAGCAGCAGGGGGAGAGAAGGCGAGCAGTACTTC
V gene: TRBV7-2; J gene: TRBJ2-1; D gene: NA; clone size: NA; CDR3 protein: CASSSYGEQFF; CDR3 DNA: TGTGCCAGCAGTTCCTATGGTGAGCAGTTCTTC
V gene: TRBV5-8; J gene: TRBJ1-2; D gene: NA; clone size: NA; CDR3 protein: CASSLDSRGYGYTF; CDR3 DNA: TGTGCCAGCAGCTTGGATTCTCGAGGGTATGGCTACACCTTC
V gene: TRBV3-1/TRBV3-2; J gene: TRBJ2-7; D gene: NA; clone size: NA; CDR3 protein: CASSQTRQALYEQYF; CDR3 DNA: TGTGCCAGCAGCCAGACCCGACAGGCCCTCTACGAGCAGTACTTC
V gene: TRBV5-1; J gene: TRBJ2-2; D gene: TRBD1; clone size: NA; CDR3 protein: CASKRQGENTGELFF; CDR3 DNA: TGCGCCAGCAAGAGACAGGGGGAGAACACCGGGGAGCTGTTTTTT